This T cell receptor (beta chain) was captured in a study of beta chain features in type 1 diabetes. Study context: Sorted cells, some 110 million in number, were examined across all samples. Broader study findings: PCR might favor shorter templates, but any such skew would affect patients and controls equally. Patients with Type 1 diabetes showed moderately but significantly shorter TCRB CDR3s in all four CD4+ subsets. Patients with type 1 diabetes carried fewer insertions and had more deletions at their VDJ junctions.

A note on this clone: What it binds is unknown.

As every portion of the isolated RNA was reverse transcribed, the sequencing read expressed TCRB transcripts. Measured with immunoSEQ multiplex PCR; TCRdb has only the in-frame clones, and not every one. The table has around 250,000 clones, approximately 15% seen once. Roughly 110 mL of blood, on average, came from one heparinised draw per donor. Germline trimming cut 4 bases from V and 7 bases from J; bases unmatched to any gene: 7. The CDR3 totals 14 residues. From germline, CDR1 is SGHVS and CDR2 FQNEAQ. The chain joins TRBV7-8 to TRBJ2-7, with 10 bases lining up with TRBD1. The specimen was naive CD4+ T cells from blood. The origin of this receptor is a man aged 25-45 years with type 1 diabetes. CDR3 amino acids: CASSSGTGAGEQYF. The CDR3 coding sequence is TGTGCCAGCAGCTCCGGGACAGGGGCGGGAGAGCAGTACTTC.